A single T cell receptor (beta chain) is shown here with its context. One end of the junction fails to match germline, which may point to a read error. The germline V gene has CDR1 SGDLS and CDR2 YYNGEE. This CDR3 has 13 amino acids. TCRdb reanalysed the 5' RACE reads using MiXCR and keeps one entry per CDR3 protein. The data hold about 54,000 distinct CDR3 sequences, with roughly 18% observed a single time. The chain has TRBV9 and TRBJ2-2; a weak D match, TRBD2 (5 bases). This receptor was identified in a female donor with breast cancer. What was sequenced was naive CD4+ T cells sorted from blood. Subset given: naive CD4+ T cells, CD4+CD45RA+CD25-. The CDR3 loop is CASSGSHTGKLFF. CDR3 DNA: TGTGCCAGCAGCGGCTCACACACCGGGAAGCTGTTTTTT.